The rows below give T cell receptor beta chains drawn from one sample of a study of beta chain features in type 1 diabetes. Using immunoSEQ multiplex PCR, the repertoire was profiled, and TCRdb retains in-frame clones only, with some absent. The table records about 270,000 clones, 13% to 15% of them present only once. Sequences were obtained from naive CD4+ T cells from blood. The receptors come from a woman aged 40 to 49 in good health. Both conserved end residues are part of each CDR3. A D gene is named only where the DNA matches it firmly. The listing skips clone size in some rows; elsewhere it reads once, few, many or a size class.

clone_size: few; j_call: TRBJ1-4; d_call: TRBD1; v_call: TRBV2; cdr3_length: 13; cdr3_nt: TGTGCCAGCAGAGGACAGGGTGGTGAAAAACTGTTTTTT; cdr3_aa: CASRGQGGEKLFF
clone_size: few; j_call: TRBJ1-3; d_call: .; v_call: TRBV5-4; cdr3_length: 15; cdr3_nt: TGTGCCAGCAGCCGGCCGGGGGAAGCTGGAAACACCATATATTTT; cdr3_aa: CASSRPGEAGNTIYF
clone_size: few; j_call: TRBJ2-7; d_call: .; v_call: TRBV7-9; cdr3_length: 18; cdr3_nt: TGTGCCAGCAGCTTTGGCGCCCAAACTCAGGGGAAATCCTACGAGCAGTACTTC; cdr3_aa: CASSFGAQTQGKSYEQYF
clone_size: few; j_call: TRBJ2-3; d_call: .; v_call: TRBV15; cdr3_length: 21; cdr3_nt: TGTGCCACCAGCAGAGCGTCAGAGGCTCGGTTTGGTCTGCTAGGCACAGATACGCAGTATTTT; cdr3_aa: CATSRASEARFGLLGTDTQYF
clone_size: few; j_call: TRBJ2-3; d_call: TRBD2; v_call: TRBV14; cdr3_length: 16; cdr3_nt: TGTGCCAGCAGCCAAGTGTACGGGGGGGCCGAAGATACGCAGTATTTT; cdr3_aa: CASSQVYGGAEDTQYF
clone_size: .; j_call: TRBJ1-4; d_call: TRBD1; v_call: TRBV19; cdr3_length: 16; cdr3_nt: TGTGCCAGTAGTGACAGGGGGAGAGCAACTAATGAAAAACTGTTTTTT; cdr3_aa: CASSDRGRATNEKLFF
clone_size: few; j_call: TRBJ2-7; d_call: .; v_call: TRBV18; cdr3_length: 14; cdr3_nt: TGTGCCAGCTCTAAGGCCGGCAGGGTCGACGAGCAGTACTTC; cdr3_aa: CASSKAGRVDEQYF
clone_size: .; j_call: TRBJ2-1; d_call: TRBD2; v_call: TRBV5-4; cdr3_length: 18; cdr3_nt: TGTGCCAGCAGCTCGCCGACTAGCGGGGGAATATCCTACAATGAGCAGTTCTTC; cdr3_aa: CASSSPTSGGISYNEQFF
clone_size: few; j_call: TRBJ2-5; d_call: .; v_call: TRBV2; cdr3_length: 12; cdr3_nt: TGTGCCAGCAGTGCCCCCCCCGGGGCCCAGTACTTC; cdr3_aa: CASSAPPGAQYF
clone_size: few; j_call: TRBJ2-6; d_call: .; v_call: TRBV19; cdr3_length: 15; cdr3_nt: TGTGCCAGTAGTATAGAGTCCGGAGCGGCCAACGTCCTGACTTTC; cdr3_aa: CASSIESGAANVLTF